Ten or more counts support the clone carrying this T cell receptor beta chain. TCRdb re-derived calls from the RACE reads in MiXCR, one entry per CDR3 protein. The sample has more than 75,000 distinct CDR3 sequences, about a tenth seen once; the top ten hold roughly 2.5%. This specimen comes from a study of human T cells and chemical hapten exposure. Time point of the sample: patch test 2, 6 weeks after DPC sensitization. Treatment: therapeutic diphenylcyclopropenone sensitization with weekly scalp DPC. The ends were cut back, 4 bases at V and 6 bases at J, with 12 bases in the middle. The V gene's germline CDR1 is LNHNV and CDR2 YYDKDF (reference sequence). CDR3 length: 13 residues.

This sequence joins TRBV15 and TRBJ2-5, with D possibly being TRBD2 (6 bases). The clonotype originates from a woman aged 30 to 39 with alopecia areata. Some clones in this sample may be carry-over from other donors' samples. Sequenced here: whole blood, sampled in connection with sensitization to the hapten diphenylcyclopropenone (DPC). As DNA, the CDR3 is TGTGCCACCAGCAAAACGCGGGAAAAGACCCAGTACTTC. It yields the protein CATSKTREKTQYF.